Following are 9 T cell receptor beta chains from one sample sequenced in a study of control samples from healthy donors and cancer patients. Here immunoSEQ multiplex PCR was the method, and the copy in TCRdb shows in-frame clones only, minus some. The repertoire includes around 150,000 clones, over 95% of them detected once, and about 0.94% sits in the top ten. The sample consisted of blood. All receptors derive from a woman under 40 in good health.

The CDR3 DNA reads TGTGCCAGCAGCCAATGGAGCGGGATAGCTAATGAGCAGTTCTTC. Translating it yields CASSQWSGIANEQFF. This chain uses TRBV3-1 (or the pseudogene TRBV3-2) with TRBJ2-1; 7 positions match TRBD2. J was trimmed by 7 bases and V by 2 bases; bases with no gene match: 8. Germline CDR1 is LGHDT and CDR2 is YNNKEL (reference sequence). This CDR3 comprises 15 residues.

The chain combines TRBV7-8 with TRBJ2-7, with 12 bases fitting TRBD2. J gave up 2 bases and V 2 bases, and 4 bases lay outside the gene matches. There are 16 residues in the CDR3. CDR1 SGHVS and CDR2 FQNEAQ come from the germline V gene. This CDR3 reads CASSLRLAGVPYEQYF. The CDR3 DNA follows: TGTGCCAGCAGCTTAAGACTAGCGGGAGTGCCCTACGAGCAGTACTTC. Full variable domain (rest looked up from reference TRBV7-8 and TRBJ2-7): GAGVSQSPRYKVAKRGQDVALRCDPISGHVSLFWYQQALGQGPEFLTYFQNEAQLDKSGLPSDRFFAERPEGSVSTLKIQRTQQEDSAVYLCASSLRLAGVPYEQYFGPGTRLTVT.

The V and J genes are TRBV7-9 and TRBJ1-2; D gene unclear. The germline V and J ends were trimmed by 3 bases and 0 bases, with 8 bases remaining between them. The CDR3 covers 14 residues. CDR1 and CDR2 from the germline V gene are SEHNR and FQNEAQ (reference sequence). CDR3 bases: TGTGCCAGCAGCTTTCTGGCAGCTAACTATGGCTACACCTTC. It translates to CASSFLAANYGYTF.

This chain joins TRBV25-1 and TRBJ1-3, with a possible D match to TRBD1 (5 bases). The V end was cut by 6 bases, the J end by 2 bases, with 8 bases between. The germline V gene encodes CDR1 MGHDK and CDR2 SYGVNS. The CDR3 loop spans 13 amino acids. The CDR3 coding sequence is TGTGCCAGCAGGGGCAGGGCTGGAAACACCATATATTTT. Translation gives CASRGRAGNTIYF.

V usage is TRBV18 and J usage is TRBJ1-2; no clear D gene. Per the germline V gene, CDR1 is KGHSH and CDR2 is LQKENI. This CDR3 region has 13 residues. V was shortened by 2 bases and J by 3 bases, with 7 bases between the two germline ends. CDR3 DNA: TGTGCCAGCTCACCATGGGGAGACTATGGCTACACCTTC. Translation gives CASSPWGDYGYTF.

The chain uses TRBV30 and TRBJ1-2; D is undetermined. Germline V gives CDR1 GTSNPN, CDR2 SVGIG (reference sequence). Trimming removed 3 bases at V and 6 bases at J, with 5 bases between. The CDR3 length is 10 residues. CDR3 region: CAWRADGYTF. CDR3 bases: TGTGCCTGGAGGGCCGATGGCTACACCTTC.

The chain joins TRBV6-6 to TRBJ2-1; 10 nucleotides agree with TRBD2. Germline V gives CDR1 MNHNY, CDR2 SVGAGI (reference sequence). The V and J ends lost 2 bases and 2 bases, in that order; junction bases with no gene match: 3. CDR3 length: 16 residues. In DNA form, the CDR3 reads TGTGCCAGCAGTTACAGAGCGGGGGGGCCCTACAATGAGCAGTTCTTC. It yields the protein CASSYRAGGPYNEQFF.

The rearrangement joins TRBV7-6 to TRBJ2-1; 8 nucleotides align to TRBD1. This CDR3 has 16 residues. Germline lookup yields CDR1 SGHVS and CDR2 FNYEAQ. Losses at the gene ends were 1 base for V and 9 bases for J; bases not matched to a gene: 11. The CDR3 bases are TGTGCCAGCAGCTTAGAGGCAGGACAGGGTATGGGTGAGCAGTTCTTC. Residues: CASSLEAGQGMGEQFF.

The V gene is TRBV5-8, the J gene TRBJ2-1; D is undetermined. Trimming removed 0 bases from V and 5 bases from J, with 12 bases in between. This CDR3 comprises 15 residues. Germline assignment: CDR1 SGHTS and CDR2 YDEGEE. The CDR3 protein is CASSLGGTSNNEQFF. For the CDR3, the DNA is TGTGCCAGCAGCTTGGGGGGTACCTCAAACAATGAGCAGTTCTTC.